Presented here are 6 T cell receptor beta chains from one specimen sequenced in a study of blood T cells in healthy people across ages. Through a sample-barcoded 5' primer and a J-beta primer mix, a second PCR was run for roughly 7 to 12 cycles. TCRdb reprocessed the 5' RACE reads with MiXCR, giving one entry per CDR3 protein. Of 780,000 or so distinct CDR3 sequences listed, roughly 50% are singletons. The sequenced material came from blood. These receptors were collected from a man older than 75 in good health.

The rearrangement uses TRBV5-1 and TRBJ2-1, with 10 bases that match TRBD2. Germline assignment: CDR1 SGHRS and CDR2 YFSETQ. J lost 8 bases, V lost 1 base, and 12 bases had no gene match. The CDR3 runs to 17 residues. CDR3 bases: TGCGCCAGCAGCTTGCCACAGGGGCTAGCGGGAGACGATGAGCAGTTCTTC. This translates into CASSLPQGLAGDDEQFF. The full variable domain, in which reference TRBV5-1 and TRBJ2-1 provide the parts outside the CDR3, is KAGVTQTPRYLIKTRGQQVTLSCSPISGHRSVSWYQQTPGQGLQFLFEYFSETQRNKGNFPGRFSGRQFSNSRSEMNVSTLELGDSALYLCASSLPQGLAGDDEQFFGPGTRLTVL.

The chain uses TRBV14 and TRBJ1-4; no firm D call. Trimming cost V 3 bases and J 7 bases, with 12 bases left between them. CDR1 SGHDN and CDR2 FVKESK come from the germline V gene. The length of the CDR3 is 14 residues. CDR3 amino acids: CASSQMGRREKLFF. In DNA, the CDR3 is TGTGCCAGCAGCCAGATGGGGAGGCGTGAAAAACTGTTTTTT.

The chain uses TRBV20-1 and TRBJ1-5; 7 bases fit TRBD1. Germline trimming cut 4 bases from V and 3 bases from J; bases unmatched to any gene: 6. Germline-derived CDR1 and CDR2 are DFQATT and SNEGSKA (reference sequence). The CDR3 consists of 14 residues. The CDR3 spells CSATQDRVNQPQHF. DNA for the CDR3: TGCAGTGCTACCCAAGACAGGGTCAATCAGCCCCAGCATTTT.

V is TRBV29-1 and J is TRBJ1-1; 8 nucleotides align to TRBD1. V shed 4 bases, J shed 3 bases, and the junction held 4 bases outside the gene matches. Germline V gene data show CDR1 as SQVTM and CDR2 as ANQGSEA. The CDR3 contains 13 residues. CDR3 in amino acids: CSVGQGMDTEAFF. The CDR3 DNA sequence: TGCAGCGTTGGACAGGGGATGGACACTGAAGCTTTCTTT. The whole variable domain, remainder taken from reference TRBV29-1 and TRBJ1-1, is SAVISQKPSRDICQRGTSLTIQCQVDSQVTMMFWYRQQPGQSLTLIATANQGSEATYESGFVIDKFPISRPNLTFSTLTVSNMSPEDSSIYLCSVGQGMDTEAFFGQGTRLTVV.

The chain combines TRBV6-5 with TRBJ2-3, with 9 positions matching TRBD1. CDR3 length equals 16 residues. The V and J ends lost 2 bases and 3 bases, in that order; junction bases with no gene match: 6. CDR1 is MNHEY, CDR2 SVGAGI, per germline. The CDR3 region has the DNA TGTGCCAGCAGTTACGGACTACAGGGGGCAACAGATACGCAGTATTTT. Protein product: CASSYGLQGATDTQYF.

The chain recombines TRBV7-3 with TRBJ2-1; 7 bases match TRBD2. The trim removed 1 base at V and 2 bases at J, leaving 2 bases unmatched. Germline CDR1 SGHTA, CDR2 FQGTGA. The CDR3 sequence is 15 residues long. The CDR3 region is CASSLMGGAYNEQFF. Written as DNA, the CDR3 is TGTGCCAGCAGCTTAATGGGAGGGGCCTACAATGAGCAGTTCTTC.